The clone carrying this T cell receptor (beta chain) was detected a few times. Noted treatment: randomized to nivolumab then ipilimumab (arm A) or the reverse (arm B). The entry originates in a study of sequential checkpoint blockade in melanoma. Study-level information: Patients were randomized 1:1 to nivolumab-then-ipilimumab or ipilimumab-then-nivolumab first-line. TCRbeta immunosequencing was performed on DNA from around 91 pretreatment melanoma tumor samples.

The V end lost 3 bases, the J end lost 7 bases, and 12 bases lay between the germline ends. This CDR3 is 14 amino acids long. CDR1 is SGHNT, CDR2 YENEEA, per germline. Here immunoSEQ multiplex PCR was the method, and the copy in TCRdb shows in-frame clones only, minus some. The sample records about 2,900 clones, 27% being singletons. J is TRBJ2-2 and V is TRBV11-3; D is possibly TRBD2 (5 bases). Sequencing was performed on tumor tissue (inferred from file names), taken from a patient given nivolumab and ipilimumab in sequence. The clonotype was recovered from a human donor with melanoma. The CDR3 region is CASSLGVRSGELFF. The DNA for the CDR3 is TGTGCCAGCAGCTTGGGAGTCCGCAGCGGGGAGCTGTTTTTT.